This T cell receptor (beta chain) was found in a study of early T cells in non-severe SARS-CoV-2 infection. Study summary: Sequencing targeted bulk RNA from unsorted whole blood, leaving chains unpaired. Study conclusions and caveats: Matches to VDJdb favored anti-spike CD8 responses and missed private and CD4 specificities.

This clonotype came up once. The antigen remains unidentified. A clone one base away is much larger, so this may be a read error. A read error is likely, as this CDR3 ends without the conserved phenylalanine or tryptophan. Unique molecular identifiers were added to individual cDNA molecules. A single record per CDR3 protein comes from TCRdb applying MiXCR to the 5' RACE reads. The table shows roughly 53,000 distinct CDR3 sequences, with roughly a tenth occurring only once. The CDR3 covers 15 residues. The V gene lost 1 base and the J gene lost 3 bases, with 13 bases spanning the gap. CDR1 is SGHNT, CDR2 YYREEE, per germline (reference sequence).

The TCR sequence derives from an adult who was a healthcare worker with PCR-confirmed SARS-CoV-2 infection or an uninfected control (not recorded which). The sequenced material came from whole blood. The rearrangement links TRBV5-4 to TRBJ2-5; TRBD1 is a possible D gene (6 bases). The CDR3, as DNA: TGTGCCAGCAGCTTGCTGGGGCAGGGGAAAGAGACCCAGTACTCC. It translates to CASSLLGQGKETQYS.